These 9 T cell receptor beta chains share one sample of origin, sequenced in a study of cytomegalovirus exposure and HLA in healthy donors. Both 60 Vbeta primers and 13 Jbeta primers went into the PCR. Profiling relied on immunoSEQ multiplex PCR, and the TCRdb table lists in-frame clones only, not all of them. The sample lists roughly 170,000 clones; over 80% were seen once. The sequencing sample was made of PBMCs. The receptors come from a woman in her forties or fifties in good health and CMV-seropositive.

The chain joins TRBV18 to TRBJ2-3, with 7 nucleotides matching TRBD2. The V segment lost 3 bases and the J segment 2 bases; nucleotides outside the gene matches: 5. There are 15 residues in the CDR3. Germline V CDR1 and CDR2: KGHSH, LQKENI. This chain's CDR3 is CASSPPGGSTDTQYF. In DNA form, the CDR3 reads TGTGCCAGCTCACCGCCGGGGGGATCCACAGATACGCAGTATTTT. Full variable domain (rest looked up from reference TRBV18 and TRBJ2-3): NAGVMQNPRHLVRRRGQEARLRCSPMKGHSHVYWYRQLPEEGLKFMVYLQKENIIDESGMPKERFSAEFPKEGPSILRIQQVVRGDSAAYFCASSPPGGSTDTQYFGPGTRLTVL.

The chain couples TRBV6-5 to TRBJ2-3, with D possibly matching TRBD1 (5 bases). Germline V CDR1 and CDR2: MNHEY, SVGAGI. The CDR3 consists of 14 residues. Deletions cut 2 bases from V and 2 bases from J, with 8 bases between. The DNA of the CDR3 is TGTGCCAGCAGTTACGGGGCAGACACAGATACGCAGTATTTT. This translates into CASSYGADTDTQYF.

CDR3 in DNA: TGTGCCAGCAGCCAAATGAACTCTGAGGGTCAAGCTTTCTTT. It codes for CASSQMNSEGQAFF. The genes are TRBV5-4 and TRBJ1-1; D call uncertain. Germline V gene lookup returns CDR1 SGHNT and CDR2 YYREEE (reference sequence). The ends were cut back, 4 bases at V and 9 bases at J, with 19 bases in the middle. The CDR3 sequence is 14 residues long.

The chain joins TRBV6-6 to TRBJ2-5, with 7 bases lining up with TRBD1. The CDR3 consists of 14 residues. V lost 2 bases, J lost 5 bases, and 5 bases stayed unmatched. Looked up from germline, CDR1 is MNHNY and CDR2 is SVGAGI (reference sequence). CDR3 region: CASSYRAGGETQYF. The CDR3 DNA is TGTGCCAGCAGTTACAGGGCAGGGGGTGAGACCCAGTACTTC.

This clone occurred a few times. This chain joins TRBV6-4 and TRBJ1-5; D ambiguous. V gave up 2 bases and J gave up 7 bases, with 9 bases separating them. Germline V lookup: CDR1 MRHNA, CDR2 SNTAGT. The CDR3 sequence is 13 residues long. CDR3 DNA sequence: TGTGCCAGCAGTGACGAGGAATTACAGCCCCAGCATTTT. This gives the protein CASSDEELQPQHF.

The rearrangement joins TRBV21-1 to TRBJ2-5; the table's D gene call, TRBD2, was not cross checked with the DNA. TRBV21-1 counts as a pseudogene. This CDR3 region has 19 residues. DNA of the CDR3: TGTGCCAGCCCGAGCACCTGGGTGACATGGGTCCTGGAGGTAGAGACCCAGTACTTC. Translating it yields CASPSTWVTWVLEVETQYF.

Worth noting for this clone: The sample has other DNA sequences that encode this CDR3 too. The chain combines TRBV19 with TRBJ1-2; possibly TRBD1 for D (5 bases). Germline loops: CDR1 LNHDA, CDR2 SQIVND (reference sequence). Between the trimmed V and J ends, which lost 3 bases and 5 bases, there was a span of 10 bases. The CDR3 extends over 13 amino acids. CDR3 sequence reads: CASSIDRDYGYTF. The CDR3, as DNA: TGTGCCAGTAGTATCGACAGAGATTATGGCTACACCTTC.

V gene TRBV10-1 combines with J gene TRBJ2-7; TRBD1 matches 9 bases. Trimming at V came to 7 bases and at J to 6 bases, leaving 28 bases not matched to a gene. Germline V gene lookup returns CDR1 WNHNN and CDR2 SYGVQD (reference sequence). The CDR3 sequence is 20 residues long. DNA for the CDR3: TGCGCCAGCACCAAGGGCCCACCACTTTCAAAGGACAGGGGTGTGGGCGAGCAGTACTTC. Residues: CASTKGPPLSKDRGVGEQYF.

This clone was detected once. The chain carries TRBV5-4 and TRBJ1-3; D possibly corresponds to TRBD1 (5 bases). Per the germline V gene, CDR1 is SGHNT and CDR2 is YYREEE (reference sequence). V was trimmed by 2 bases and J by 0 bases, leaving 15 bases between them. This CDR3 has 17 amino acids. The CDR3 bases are TGTGCCAGCAGCTTAAGGTCGCAGGGCTTCTCTGGAAACACCATATATTTT. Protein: CASSLRSQGFSGNTIYF.